The T cell receptor beta chain under discussion was sequenced for a study of hypomethylating agent response in myelodysplastic syndrome. Broader study findings: This small study analyzed only 11 patients.

No T-cell subset sorting was done; bone marrow was analyzed in bulk. This CDR3 contains 14 residues. The V end was cut by 6 bases, the J end by 7 bases, with 18 bases between. Germline CDR1 reads MNHEY; CDR2 reads SMNVEV (reference sequence). The assay was immunoSEQ multiplex PCR, and TCRdb's table has in-frame clones only and misses some. The table shows under 5,500 clones, with over 75% occurring only once. To note about this clone: The antigen remains unidentified.

The clonotype originates from a human donor with myelodysplastic syndrome. The material sequenced was bone marrow, taken before or after starting hypomethylating agent treatment for myelodysplastic syndrome (not recorded which). The V gene is TRBV27, the J gene TRBJ1-2; the D gene is possibly TRBD1 (6 bases). This chain's CDR3 is CASRGPGAGSGYTF. The CDR3 coding sequence is TGTGCCAGCAGGGGTCCGGGGGCAGGCTCTGGCTACACCTTC.